Sequencing of this T cell receptor (beta chain) was carried out in a study of cytomegalovirus exposure and HLA in healthy donors. Germline V gene lookup returns CDR1 SNHLY and CDR2 FYNNEI. V shed 5 bases and J shed 5 bases, with 12 bases lying between them. CDR3 size: 14 residues. Regarding the study as a whole: A later analysis linked a missense variant in DCLRE1C to the trimming of TCR beta V and J genes. Later analysis showed most CMV-associated TCR beta chains appearing HLA-restricted. An analysis done earlier found most TCR beta V segments productive about 90% or about 30% of the time.

The PCR was carried out with 60 Vbeta primers and 13 Jbeta primers. Source study methods: Roughly 11 million shared chains were among the 60 million to 80 million unique TCR beta chains that a later analysis counted. Sequenced by immunoSEQ multiplex PCR; TCRdb stores in-frame clones only, minus some. Clonal size and the V and J genes are those of that table, whereas D and trimming came from the DNA. Here the sample spans under 200,000 clones, about 80% being singletons. To note about this clone: Its antigen is still unknown.

This clonotype was obtained from a woman between 45 and 65 years old in good health and CMV-seronegative. V gene TRBV2 combines with J gene TRBJ2-2; the D gene is possibly TRBD2 (6 bases). The sequenced material came from PBMCs. In DNA form, the CDR3 reads TGTGCCAGCAGTTGGGACTGGGAAACCGGGGAGCTGTTTTTT. Translating it yields CASSWDWETGELFF.